Each of the 21 T cell receptor beta chains below was sequenced from the same sample in a study of blood T cells in healthy people across ages. It was with a sample-barcoded 5' primer and a J-beta primer mix that a second PCR of about 6 to 12 cycles was run. TCRdb re-analysed the 5' RACE reads in MiXCR, keeping a single row per CDR3 protein. The sample has approximately 1,700,000 distinct CDR3 sequences, about two fifths seen once. The sample taken for sequencing was blood. All receptors derive from a human donor in good health.

The V and J genes are TRBV20-1 and TRBJ2-7; 8 bases map to TRBD2. Unmatched junction bases numbered 10, after V lost 6 bases and J lost 0 bases. The germline gives CDR1 DFQATT, CDR2 SNEGSKA (reference sequence). The CDR3 is made up of 15 amino acids. CDR3 sequence reads: CSAQRSGGLSYEQYF. Here the CDR3 DNA reads TGCAGTGCCCAGCGGAGCGGGGGCCTCTCCTACGAGCAGTACTTC.

The chain uses TRBV6-5 and TRBJ2-3; perhaps TRBD1 as D (6 bases). Germline lookup yields CDR1 MNHEY and CDR2 SVGAGI. CDR3 size: 13 residues. CDR3 loop: CASRDTSADTQYF. The DNA for the CDR3 is TGTGCAAGCCGGGACACCAGTGCAGATACGCAGTATTTT.

This clonotype has a single count. The chain has TRBV28 and TRBJ2-1, with 7 bases lining up with TRBD1. This CDR3 has 16 amino acids. Per germline, CDR1 MDHEN and CDR2 SYDVKM. With 7 bases clipped from V and 1 base from J, the junction kept 10 bases outside the gene matches. The chain's CDR3 is CASNPTGIESYNEQFF. The CDR3 DNA reads TGTGCCAGCAACCCGACAGGGATCGAATCCTACAATGAGCAGTTCTTC.

This clonotype was detected only a few times. V gene TRBV28 combines with J gene TRBJ2-2, with no clear D. V was cut by 5 bases and J by 3 bases, with 16 bases left in between. The germline V gene has CDR1 MDHEN and CDR2 SYDVKM. CDR3 size: 16 residues. CDR3 loop: CASSTARLGYTGELFF. CDR3 coding DNA: TGTGCCAGCAGTACCGCTAGGTTGGGTTACACCGGGGAGCTGTTTTTT.

This clonotype showed up just a few times. J is TRBJ1-2 and V is TRBV7-9; D gene unclear. The V end lost 10 bases, the J end lost 7 bases, and 13 bases lay between the germline ends. The germline gives CDR1 SEHNR, CDR2 FQNEAQ (reference sequence). The CDR3 covers 11 residues. The CDR3 spells CATSRGSGYTF. For the CDR3, the DNA is TGTGCCACTAGCAGAGGATCTGGCTACACCTTC.

Points on this clonotype: One junction end disagrees with the germline gene, perhaps due to a read error. The chain joins TRBV7-9 to TRBJ1-1; D unclear. Germline V CDR1 and CDR2: SEHNR, FQNEAQ (reference sequence). The CDR3 runs to 14 residues. This chain's CDR3 is CASTLGRGNTEAFF. CDR3 coding DNA: TGTGCCAGCACCTTAGGGCGTGGTAACACTGAAGCTTTCTTT.

The table lists this clonotype with many counts. The J gene is TRBJ1-5, the V gene TRBV20-1, with TRBD1 as a possible D gene (6 bases). Germline CDR1 and CDR2: DFQATT and SNEGSKA (reference sequence). Trimming took off 6 bases at V and 3 bases at J, with 18 bases between the two ends. CDR3 length: 15 residues. CDR3 loop: CSARRSTGFNQPQHF. The CDR3 coding sequence is TGCAGTGCAAGGCGGTCAACAGGGTTCAATCAGCCCCAGCATTTT.

The chain carries TRBV19 and TRBJ2-7, with 8 bases fitting TRBD1. Germline CDR1 is LNHDA and CDR2 is SQIVND (reference sequence). This CDR3 is 14 amino acids long. The J segment lost 2 bases and the V segment lost 5 bases, leaving 5 bases of the junction unmatched. For the CDR3, the DNA is TGTGCCAGTAGTGGCAGGGGGCCTCCCTACGAGCAGTACTTC. Protein: CASSGRGPPYEQYF.

The genes are TRBV10-3 and TRBJ1-2; D unresolved. Germline V lookup: CDR1 ENHRY, CDR2 SYGVKD. Between the trimmed V and J ends, which lost 6 bases and 4 bases, there was a span of 9 bases. This CDR3 spans 12 amino acids. CDR3 DNA: TGTGCCATCAGGGACGCTAGCTATGGCTACACCTTC. It codes for CAIRDASYGYTF.

This clonotype was counted between two and nine times. The chain recombines TRBV7-6 with TRBJ1-5; 10 nucleotides match TRBD1. This CDR3 region has 14 residues. CDR1 and CDR2 (germline): SGHVS, FNYEAQ. J gave up 7 bases and V 5 bases, and 5 bases lay outside the gene matches. The CDR3 bases are TGTGCCAGCAGCGCCGGGACAGGGGACCAGCCCCAGCATTTT. Translating it yields CASSAGTGDQPQHF.

This clonotype has a handful of counts. The chain uses TRBV6-2 or TRBV6-3 and TRBJ2-7, with 12 bases fitting TRBD2. Germline V CDR1 and CDR2: MNHEY, SVGEGT. This CDR3 region has 18 residues. V shed 0 bases, J shed 0 bases, and the junction held 6 bases outside the gene matches. Here the CDR3 reads CASSYSTSGGLSSYEQYF. The CDR3 nucleotides read TGTGCCAGCAGTTACTCGACTAGCGGGGGCCTAAGCTCCTACGAGCAGTACTTC.

Only a few counts were recorded for this clonotype. The chain has TRBV4-3 and TRBJ2-1; 8 positions match TRBD2. Germline CDR1 is LGHNA and CDR2 is YSLEER. The CDR3 has 17 amino acids. Trimming took 0 bases from V and 2 from J; bases not matched to a gene: 6. The CDR3 region is CASSQDEREITYNEQFF. The CDR3 DNA follows: TGCGCCAGCAGCCAAGATGAGCGGGAGATTACCTACAATGAGCAGTTCTTC.

This clonotype was counted only a few times. Its ends do not fully match the called genes, so a read error is possible. V usage is TRBV29-1 and J usage is TRBJ2-1, with TRBD1 as a possible D gene (6 bases). The germline V gene has CDR1 SQVTM and CDR2 ANQGSEA. This CDR3 has 12 residues. The CDR3 is CSVRTGPNGQFF. DNA for the CDR3: TGCAGTGTGCGCACAGGGCCGAATGGGCAGTTCTTC.

The chain combines TRBV29-1 with TRBJ1-1; the D is unclear. The germline CDR1 and CDR2 sequences are SQVTM and ANQGSEA. V was cut by 2 bases and J by 3 bases, with 10 bases left in between. The CDR3 runs 13 residues. Here the CDR3 reads CSVELSGDTEAFF. The CDR3, as DNA: TGCAGCGTTGAATTAAGTGGGGACACTGAAGCTTTCTTT.

This clonotype came up a few times. This chain joins TRBV7-2 and TRBJ2-7, with TRBD2 matching over 7 bases. Looked up from germline, CDR1 is SGHTA and CDR2 is FQGNSA. CDR3 length equals 15 residues. J was trimmed by 0 bases and V by 5 bases; bases with no gene match: 7. In nucleotides, the CDR3 is TGTGCCAGCAGCCCACTGGCGGGGGACTCCTACGAGCAGTACTTC. Its translation: CASSPLAGDSYEQYF.

The V gene is TRBV6-2 or TRBV6-3, the J gene TRBJ1-2; 8 bases match TRBD1. The CDR3 length is 14 residues. Trimming removed 5 bases from V and 6 bases from J; junction bases left unmatched: 8. CDR1 and CDR2 (germline): MNHEY, SVGEGT. The CDR3: CASSGHRGSDGYTF. CDR3 DNA sequence: TGTGCCAGCAGTGGACACAGGGGGAGTGATGGCTACACCTTC.

This chain connects TRBV27 to TRBJ1-2; a weak D match, TRBD1 (5 bases). V gave up 0 bases and J gave up 2 bases, with 10 bases separating them. This CDR3 has 15 residues. CDR1 MNHEY and CDR2 SMNVEV come from the germline V gene (reference sequence). The CDR3 here is CASSLSGHLNYGYTF. The CDR3 DNA sequence: TGTGCCAGCAGTTTATCAGGACATCTCAACTATGGCTACACCTTC.

The V gene is TRBV5-1, the J gene TRBJ2-1; D is possibly TRBD1 (6 bases). V was pared by 0 bases and J by 0 bases, with 10 bases between. In germline, CDR1 is SGHRS, CDR2 YFSETQ. This CDR3 is built from 16 residues. DNA of the CDR3: TGCGCCAGCAGCTTGGACAGGGAAAGCTCCTACAATGAGCAGTTCTTC. Translating it yields CASSLDRESSYNEQFF.

V gene TRBV7-2 combines with J gene TRBJ1-2; 10 bases align to TRBD1. J lost 8 bases, V lost 5 bases, and 8 bases had no gene match. The CDR3 consists of 14 residues. Germline V gene data show CDR1 as SGHTA and CDR2 as FQGNSA. The DNA of the CDR3 is TGTGCCAGCAGCCTCACCCGGACAGGGGGAGGCTACACCTTC. It specifies CASSLTRTGGGYTF.

A remark on this clonotype: Germline and junction disagree at one end, which may indicate a read error. The rearrangement uses TRBV5-6 and TRBJ2-3; 8 positions agree with TRBD1. The CDR3 is made up of 14 amino acids. Germline V gene sequence: CDR1 SGHDT, CDR2 YYEEEE. The CDR3 region is CASSPAGGKDTRYF. The DNA for the CDR3 is TGTGCCAGCAGCCCAGCAGGGGGCAAAGATACGCGGTATTTT.

As to this clonotype: One end of the junction varies from germline; a read error may be responsible. V gene TRBV7-2 combines with J gene TRBJ2-1; 8 nucleotides agree with TRBD1. The CDR3 covers 14 residues. CDR1 and CDR2 (germline): SGHTA, FQGNSA. CDR3 bases: TGTGCCAGCGGCTTGACAGGGGCCGGTTCTACGCAGTTCTTC. This encodes CASGLTGAGSTQFF.